The 22 T cell receptor beta chains given below trace back to one sample, sequenced in a study of OX40 agonist ivuxolimab in advanced cancers. TCRdb keeps only in-frame clones here, not all; method: immunoSEQ multiplex PCR. This repertoire shows roughly 68,000 clones, 75% to 85% found once; its top ten account for around 1.7%. This specimen was CD4+ or CD8+ T cells sorted from blood, taken in a trial of the OX40 agonist ivuxolimab. All receptors come from an adult with an advanced solid tumor such as melanoma, head and neck, liver or kidney cancer.

This clone came up a few times. The CDR3 is CSVEAPTGGFSGANVLTF. The CDR3 DNA is TGCAGCGTTGAAGCCCCTACAGGGGGCTTCTCAGGGGCCAACGTCCTGACTTTC. The chain employs TRBV29-1 and TRBJ2-6; TRBD1 agrees at 9 bases. This CDR3 spans 18 amino acids. Germline loops: CDR1 SQVTM, CDR2 ANQGSEA. V dropped 1 base and J dropped 4; count of bases not matched to a gene: 11.

In its sample, this clone was seen once. The chain combines TRBV21-1 with TRBJ1-2. TRBV21-1 is reported as a pseudogene. The CDR3 is 15 amino acids. The CDR3 loop is CASSKATGGYYGYTF. In DNA form, the CDR3 reads TGTGCCAGCAGCAAAGCAACGGGGGGTTACTATGGCTACACCTTC.

This chain connects TRBV7-2 to TRBJ2-5; 14 bases map to TRBD2. This CDR3 has 16 residues. Trimming cost V 5 bases and J 4 bases; bases outside gene matches: 6. Germline assignment: CDR1 SGHTA and CDR2 FQGNSA. The CDR3 sequence: CASSPRGLAGVETQYF. The CDR3 DNA reads TGTGCCAGCAGCCCGAGGGGACTAGCGGGAGTAGAGACCCAGTACTTC.

This chain links TRBV27 with TRBJ1-4, with TRBD1 matching 8 bases. The CDR3 extends over 18 amino acids. The ends lost 4 bases at V and 8 bases at J; junction bases unmatched: 18. Germline CDR1 reads MNHEY; CDR2 reads SMNVEV (reference sequence). The CDR3 sequence: CASSSYGHGQGGGEKLFF. DNA of the CDR3: TGTGCCAGCAGTTCATATGGTCACGGACAGGGCGGGGGGGAAAAACTGTTTTTT.

The chain employs TRBV5-4 and TRBJ2-7; 13 bases agree with TRBD2. The CDR3 is made up of 17 amino acids. CDR1 is SGHNT and CDR2 is YYREEE in the germline V gene (reference sequence). J was trimmed by 2 bases and V by 5 bases; bases with no gene match: 10. CDR3 region: CASRAGTSGAVPYEQYF. The CDR3 region has the DNA TGTGCCAGCAGGGCCGGGACTAGCGGGGCGGTACCCTACGAGCAGTACTTC.

The genes are TRBV10-3 and TRBJ2-3; no clear D gene. The V and J ends lost 6 bases and 2 bases respectively, with 9 bases between them. The germline gives CDR1 ENHRY, CDR2 SYGVKD. The CDR3 has 13 amino acids. This chain's CDR3 is CAISGRTTDTQYF. For the CDR3, the DNA is TGTGCCATCAGCGGGCGAACCACAGATACGCAGTATTTT.

This clone was seen more than once but under ten times. The chain joins TRBV11-2 to TRBJ2-1; D uncertain. Germline lookup yields CDR1 SGHAT and CDR2 FQNNGV. The CDR3 has 10 residues. V lost 4 bases, J lost 5 bases, and 0 bases lay in between. This CDR3 is CASSYNEQFF. DNA of the CDR3: TGTGCCAGCAGCTACAATGAGCAGTTCTTC.

The chain uses TRBV2 and TRBJ2-1; TRBD2 matches 11 bases. Trimming took 5 bases from V and 4 from J; bases not matched to a gene: 1. The CDR3 has 14 residues. CDR1 and CDR2 (germline): SNHLY, FYNNEI. The CDR3 nucleotides read TGTGCCAGCAGTAGACTAGCGGGATACAATGAGCAGTTCTTC. As protein: CASSRLAGYNEQFF.

This sequence joins TRBV29-1 and TRBJ2-1, with 7 bases lining up with TRBD1. Germline CDR1 is SQVTM and CDR2 is ANQGSEA. The CDR3 length is 13 residues. CDR3 in amino acids: CTAHRGVYHEQFF. CDR3 DNA: TGCACCGCCCACAGGGGCGTTTACCATGAGCAGTTCTTC.

Comment on this clone: At one of its ends the junction is not consistent with the germline gene, which may arise from a read error. The chain links TRBV7-2 to TRBJ2-3; 10 bases match TRBD2. Germline CDR1 reads SGHTA; CDR2 reads FQGNSA. This CDR3 is 13 amino acids long. CDR3 in DNA: TGTGCCAGCAGCTCTTCGCCCCAGCGGGAGGGAAAATTT. This encodes CASSSSPQREGKF. Looking up the rest from reference TRBV7-2 and TRBJ2-3 gives the full variable domain: GAGVSQSPSNKVTEKGKDVELRCDPISGHTALYWYRQSLGQGLEFLIYFQGNSAPDKSGLPSDRFSAERTGGSVSTLTIQRTQQEDSAVYLCASSSSPQREGKFGPGTRLTVL.

The chain carries TRBV7-9 and TRBJ1-4; weak D call: TRBD1 (5 bases). The CDR3 totals 15 residues. CDR1 and CDR2 (germline): SEHNR, FQNEAQ (reference sequence). Between the trimmed V and J ends, which lost 1 base and 7 bases, there was a span of 13 bases. The chain's CDR3 is CASSLGRGVGEKLFF. The DNA of the CDR3 is TGTGCCAGCAGCTTAGGTAGGGGCGTTGGTGAAAAACTGTTTTTT.

V gene TRBV5-1 combines with J gene TRBJ1-1; D unresolved. Germline V lookup: CDR1 SGHRS, CDR2 YFSETQ. Deletions cut 4 bases from V and 1 base from J, with 11 bases between. The CDR3 totals 14 residues. CDR3: CASSGLQRNTEAFF. The CDR3 nucleotides are TGCGCCAGCAGCGGCTTACAAAGGAACACTGAAGCTTTCTTT.

The chain is built from TRBV19 and TRBJ2-2, with D perhaps TRBD1 (5 bases). This CDR3 spans 14 amino acids. With 10 bases removed from V and 2 bases from J, the gap between germline ends came to 14 bases. Germline CDR1 is LNHDA and CDR2 is SQIVND (reference sequence). The DNA of the CDR3 is TGTGCCACTAGGGGTTTGGCAAACACCGGGGAGCTGTTTTTT. Translating gives CATRGLANTGELFF.

The rearrangement links TRBV5-1 to TRBJ2-2; maybe TRBD2 (5 bases). The V end was cut by 0 bases, the J end by 4 bases, with 16 bases between. This CDR3 spans 17 amino acids. CDR1 SGHRS and CDR2 YFSETQ come from the germline V gene. This CDR3 reads CASSLAVGDYGTGELFF. CDR3 nucleotide sequence: TGCGCCAGCAGCTTGGCCGTCGGGGATTACGGCACCGGGGAGCTGTTTTTT.

The chain carries TRBV7-6 and TRBJ2-3, with 8 bases identical to TRBD1. The germline V gene encodes CDR1 SGHVS and CDR2 FNYEAQ. This CDR3 comprises 15 residues. The V and J ends lost 5 bases and 5 bases, in that order; junction bases with no gene match: 9. The CDR3 region is CASSDFDRGVDTQYF. The CDR3 nucleotides read TGTGCCAGCAGCGACTTTGACAGGGGCGTAGATACGCAGTATTTT.

J is TRBJ1-2 and V is TRBV10-3; no definite D call. With 8 bases removed from V and 7 bases from J, the gap between germline ends came to 11 bases. The CDR3 spans 11 residues. Germline V CDR1 and CDR2: ENHRY, SYGVKD. CDR3 loop: CAIGGDSGYTF. CDR3 bases: TGTGCCATCGGTGGGGATTCTGGCTACACCTTC.

This chain uses TRBV7-2 with TRBJ2-2; D gene ambiguous. Germline V gene sequence: CDR1 SGHTA, CDR2 FQGNSA. The CDR3 covers 15 residues. Trimming took 2 bases from V and 1 from J, leaving 8 bases between them. CDR3 amino acids: CASSLSGQNTGELFF. CDR3 nucleotide sequence: TGTGCCAGCAGCTTATCAGGTCAGAACACCGGGGAGCTGTTTTTT.

The rearrangement links TRBV4-3 to TRBJ2-5; D is perhaps TRBD1 (6 bases). Per germline, CDR1 LGHNA and CDR2 YSLEER. V was trimmed by 1 base and J by 5 bases, leaving 26 bases between them. This CDR3 region has 19 residues. The CDR3 reads CASSQGDDRSKGKIETQYF. In DNA, the CDR3 is TGCGCCAGCAGCCAAGGGGACGACAGGTCTAAGGGTAAGATTGAGACCCAGTACTTC.

The V gene is TRBV18, the J gene TRBJ1-1; 7 nucleotides match TRBD1. This CDR3 has 15 residues. Germline CDR1 and CDR2: KGHSH and LQKENI. V lost 3 bases and J lost 7; bases outside the gene matches: 11. As DNA, the CDR3 is TGTGCCAGCTCACCTTATCAGGGGGATGTGAGTGAAGCTTTCTTT. Its translation is CASSPYQGDVSEAFF.

This sequence joins TRBV7-3 and TRBJ2-5; D may be TRBD2 (5 bases). The CDR3 totals 13 residues. With 5 bases removed from V and 5 bases from J, the gap between germline ends came to 12 bases. Germline assignment: CDR1 SGHTA and CDR2 FQGTGA. The CDR3 loop is CASSRSWRETQYF. The CDR3 coding sequence is TGTGCCAGCAGCCGTTCTTGGAGGGAGACCCAGTACTTC. Full variable domain (outside the CDR3, taken from reference TRBV7-3 and TRBJ2-5): GAGVSQTPSNKVTEKGKYVELRCDPISGHTALYWYRQSLGQGPEFLIYFQGTGAADDSGLPNDRFFAVRPEGSVSTLKIQRTERGDSAVYLCASSRSWRETQYFGPGTRLLVL.

V usage is TRBV14 and J usage is TRBJ2-5, with D uncertain. CDR1 is SGHDN, CDR2 FVKESK, per germline. There are 14 residues in the CDR3. Trimming took 1 base from V and 2 from J, leaving 8 bases between them. CDR3 sequence: CASSQGARQETQYF. The CDR3 DNA follows: TGTGCCAGCAGCCAAGGCGCCAGACAAGAGACCCAGTACTTC. The full variable domain, in which reference TRBV14 and TRBJ2-5 provide the parts outside the CDR3, is EAGVTQFPSHSVIEKGQTVTLRCDPISGHDNLYWYRRVMGKEIKFLLHFVKESKQDESGMPNNRFLAERTGGTYSTLKVQPAELEDSGVYFCASSQGARQETQYFGPGTRLLVL.

CDR3 DNA sequence: TGTGCCACCAGCAACCTCAATCAGCCCCAGCATTTT. Translating gives CATSNLNQPQHF. The gene calls are TRBV15 and TRBJ1-5; no reliable D call. Trimming stripped 4 bases from V and 3 bases from J, with 4 bases between. The CDR3 spans 12 residues. The germline CDR1 and CDR2 sequences are LNHNV and YYDKDF (reference sequence).